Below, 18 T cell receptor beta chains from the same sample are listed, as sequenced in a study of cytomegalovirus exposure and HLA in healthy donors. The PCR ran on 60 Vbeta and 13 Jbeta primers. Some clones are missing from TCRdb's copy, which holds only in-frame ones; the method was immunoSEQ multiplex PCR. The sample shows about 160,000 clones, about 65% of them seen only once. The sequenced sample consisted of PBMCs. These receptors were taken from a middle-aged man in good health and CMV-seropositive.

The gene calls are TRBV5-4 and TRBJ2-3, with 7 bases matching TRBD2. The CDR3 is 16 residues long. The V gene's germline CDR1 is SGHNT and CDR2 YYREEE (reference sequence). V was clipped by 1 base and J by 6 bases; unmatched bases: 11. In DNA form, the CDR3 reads TGTGCCAGCAGCTTGCCCGGGACTACCAGAGAGGATACGCAGTATTTT. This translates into CASSLPGTTREDTQYF.

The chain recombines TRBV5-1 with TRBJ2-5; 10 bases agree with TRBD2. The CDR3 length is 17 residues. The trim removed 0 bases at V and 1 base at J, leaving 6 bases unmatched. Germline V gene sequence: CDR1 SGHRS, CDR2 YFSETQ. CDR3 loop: CASSLAPSGGAQETQYF. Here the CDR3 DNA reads TGCGCCAGCAGCTTGGCCCCTAGCGGGGGTGCCCAAGAGACCCAGTACTTC.

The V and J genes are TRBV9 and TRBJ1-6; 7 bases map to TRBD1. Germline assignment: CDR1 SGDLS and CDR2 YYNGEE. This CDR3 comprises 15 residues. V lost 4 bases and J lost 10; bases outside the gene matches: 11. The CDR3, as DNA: TGTGCCAGCAGCCCCGACAGGGCTGATGGGTCACCCCTCCACTTT. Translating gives CASSPDRADGSPLHF.

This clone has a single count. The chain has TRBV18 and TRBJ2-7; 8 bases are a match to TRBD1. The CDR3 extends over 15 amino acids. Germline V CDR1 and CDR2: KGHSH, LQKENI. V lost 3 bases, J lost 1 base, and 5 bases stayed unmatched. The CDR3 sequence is CASSPRTGSSYEQYF. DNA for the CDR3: TGTGCCAGCTCACCCCGGACAGGGAGTTCCTACGAGCAGTACTTC.

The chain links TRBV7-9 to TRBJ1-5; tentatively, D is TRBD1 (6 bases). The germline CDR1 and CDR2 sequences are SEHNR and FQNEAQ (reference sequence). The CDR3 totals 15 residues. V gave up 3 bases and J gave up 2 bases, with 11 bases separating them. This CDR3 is CASSLTGGGNQPQHF. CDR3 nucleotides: TGTGCCAGCAGCTTGACAGGAGGTGGCAATCAGCCCCAGCATTTT.

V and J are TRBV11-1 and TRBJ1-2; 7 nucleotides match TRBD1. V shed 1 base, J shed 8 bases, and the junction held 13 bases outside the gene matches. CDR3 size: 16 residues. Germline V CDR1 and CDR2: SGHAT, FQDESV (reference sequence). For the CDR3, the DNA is TGTGCCAGCAGCTTAGGGCCCCTAACAGGGGCGGAAGGCTACACCTTC. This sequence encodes CASSLGPLTGAEGYTF.

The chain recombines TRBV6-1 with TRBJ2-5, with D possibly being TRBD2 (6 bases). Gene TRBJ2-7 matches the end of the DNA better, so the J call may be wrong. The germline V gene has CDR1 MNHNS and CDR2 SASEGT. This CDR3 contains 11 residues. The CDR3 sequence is CASREGYEQYF. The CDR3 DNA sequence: TGTGCCAGCAGGGAGGGCTACGAGCAGTACTTC.

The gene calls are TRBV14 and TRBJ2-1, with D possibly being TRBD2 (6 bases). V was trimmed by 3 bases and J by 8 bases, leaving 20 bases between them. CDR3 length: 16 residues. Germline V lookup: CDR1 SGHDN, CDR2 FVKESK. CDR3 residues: CASSQTGTGAVYEQFF. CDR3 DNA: TGTGCCAGCAGCCAGACCGGGACGGGAGCGGTGTATGAGCAGTTCTTC.

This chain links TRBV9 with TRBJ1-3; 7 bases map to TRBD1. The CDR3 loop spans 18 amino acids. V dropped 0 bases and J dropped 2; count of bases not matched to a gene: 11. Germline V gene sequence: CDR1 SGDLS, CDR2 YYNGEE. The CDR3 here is CASSVVPLDRPTGNTIYF. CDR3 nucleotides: TGTGCCAGCAGCGTAGTTCCCCTGGACAGGCCAACTGGAAACACCATATATTTT.

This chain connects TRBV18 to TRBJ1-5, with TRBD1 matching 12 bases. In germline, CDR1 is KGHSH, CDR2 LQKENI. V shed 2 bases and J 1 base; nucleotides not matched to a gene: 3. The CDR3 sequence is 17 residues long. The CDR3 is CASSPGTGGGSNQPQHF. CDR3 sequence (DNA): TGTGCCAGCTCACCAGGGACAGGGGGCGGAAGCAATCAGCCCCAGCATTTT. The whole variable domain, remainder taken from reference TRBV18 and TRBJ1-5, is NAGVMQNPRHLVRRRGQEARLRCSPMKGHSHVYWYRQLPEEGLKFMVYLQKENIIDESGMPKERFSAEFPKEGPSILRIQQVVRGDSAAYFCASSPGTGGGSNQPQHFGDGTRLSIL.

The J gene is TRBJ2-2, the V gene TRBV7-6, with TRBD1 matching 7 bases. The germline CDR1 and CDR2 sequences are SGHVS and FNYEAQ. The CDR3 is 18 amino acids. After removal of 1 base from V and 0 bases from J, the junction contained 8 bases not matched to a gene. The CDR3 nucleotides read TGTGCCAGCAGCTTAGTGGGACAGACCGCTGCGAACACCGGGGAGCTGTTTTTT. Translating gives CASSLVGQTAANTGELFF.

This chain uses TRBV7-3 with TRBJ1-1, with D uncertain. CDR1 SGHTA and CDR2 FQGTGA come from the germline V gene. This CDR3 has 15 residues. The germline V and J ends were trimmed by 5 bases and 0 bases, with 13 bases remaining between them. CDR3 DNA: TGTGCCAGCAGCCAACGGGGTCCCATGAACACTGAAGCTTTCTTT. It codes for CASSQRGPMNTEAFF.

The CDR3 sequence: CASSVGGVGRGAPREQYF. The CDR3 DNA reads as TGCGCCAGCAGCGTTGGGGGCGTTGGACGGGGGGCCCCCCGCGAGCAGTACTTC. V and J are TRBV5-1 and TRBJ2-7, with a weak D call TRBD2 (7 bases). V was shortened by 4 bases and J by 6 bases, with 29 bases between the two germline ends. The CDR3 runs to 18 residues. Germline values: CDR1 SGHRS, CDR2 YFSETQ. Filled out from reference TRBV5-1 and TRBJ2-7, the complete variable domain reads KAGVTQTPRYLIKTRGQQVTLSCSPISGHRSVSWYQQTPGQGLQFLFEYFSETQRNKGNFPGRFSGRQFSNSRSEMNVSTLELGDSALYLCASSVGGVGRGAPREQYFGPGTRLTVT.

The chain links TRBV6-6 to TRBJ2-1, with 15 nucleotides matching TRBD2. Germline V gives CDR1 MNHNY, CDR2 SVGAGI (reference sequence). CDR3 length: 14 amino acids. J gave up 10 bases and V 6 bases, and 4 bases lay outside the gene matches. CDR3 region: CASSSGLAGGEQFF. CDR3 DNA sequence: TGTGCCAGCAGCTCGGGACTAGCGGGGGGAGAGCAGTTCTTC.

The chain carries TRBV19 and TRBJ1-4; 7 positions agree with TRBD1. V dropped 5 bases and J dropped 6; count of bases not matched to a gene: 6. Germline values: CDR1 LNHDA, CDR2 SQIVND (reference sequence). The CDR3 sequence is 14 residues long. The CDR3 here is CASSVGTADEKLFF. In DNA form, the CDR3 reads TGTGCCAGTAGTGTGGGGACAGCTGATGAAAAACTGTTTTTT.

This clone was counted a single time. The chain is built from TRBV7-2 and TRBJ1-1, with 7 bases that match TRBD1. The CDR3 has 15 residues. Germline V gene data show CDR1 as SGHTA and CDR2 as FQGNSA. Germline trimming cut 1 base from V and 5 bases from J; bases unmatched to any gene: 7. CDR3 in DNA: TGTGCCAGCAGCTTAGTCGCACAGGGGAGGACTGAAGCTTTCTTT. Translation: CASSLVAQGRTEAFF.

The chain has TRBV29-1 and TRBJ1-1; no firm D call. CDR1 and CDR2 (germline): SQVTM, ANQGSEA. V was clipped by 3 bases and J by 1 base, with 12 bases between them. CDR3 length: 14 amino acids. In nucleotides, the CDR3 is TGCAGCGTTGAGGTGAACTGGGCGAACACTGAAGCTTTCTTT. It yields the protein CSVEVNWANTEAFF.

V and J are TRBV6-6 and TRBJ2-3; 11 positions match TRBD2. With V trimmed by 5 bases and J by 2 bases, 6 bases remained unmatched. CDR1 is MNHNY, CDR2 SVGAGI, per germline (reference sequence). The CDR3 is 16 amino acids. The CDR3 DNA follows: TGTGCCAGCAGTACCGGACTAGCGGGTACCACAGATACGCAGTATTTT. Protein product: CASSTGLAGTTDTQYF.